This T cell receptor beta chain was obtained from a study of cytomegalovirus exposure and HLA in healthy donors. The study, taken as a whole, reports: Certain indistinguishable V segments, among them TRBV6-2 and TRBV6-3, were excluded. Cytomegalovirus-associated status was assigned to approximately 160 TCR beta chains. In a later analysis, across HLA loci, associated TCR counts were highest for DRB1, lowest for HLA-C.

Researchers ran the PCR with 60 Vbeta and 13 Jbeta primers. Data came from immunoSEQ multiplex PCR; TCRdb stores just in-frame clones and leaves some out. The repertoire consists of over 95,000 clones, with roughly 80% occurring once and the leading ten covering approximately 2%. This clone was detected only a few times. Its antigen is undetermined. V shed 6 bases and J shed 4 bases, with 10 bases lying between them. Germline CDR1 is MNHNS and CDR2 is SASEGT. The CDR3 has 13 residues. V gene TRBV6-1 combines with J gene TRBJ2-1; no definite D call. This TCR was sampled from a man aged 35 to 55 in good health and CMV-seronegative. The specimen was PBMCs. The CDR3 bases are TGTGCCAGCAGCAAAAAAGAGTACAATGAGCAGTTCTTC. It codes for CASSKKEYNEQFF.